The next 7 T cell receptor beta chains were all read from a single sample in a study of shared clonotypes between healthy human individuals. Assay used: immunoSEQ multiplex PCR; TCRdb lists only in-frame clones, some missing. Here the sample spans around 2.3 million clones, 90% to 96% being singletons. The sample consisted of naive CD4+ T cells sorted from blood. Subset specified: CD45RA+ positively selected. These receptor sequences come from a man aged 18-30 years in good health.

The rearrangement joins TRBV2 to TRBJ2-2; D is undetermined. From germline, CDR1 is SNHLY and CDR2 FYNNEI. V was clipped by 1 base and J by 9 bases, with 15 bases between them. This CDR3 spans 15 amino acids. The CDR3 DNA is TGTGCCAGCAGTGAAGATGTAGGATTGAACCGGGAGCTGTTTTTT. Its protein product is CASSEDVGLNRELFF. Based on the CDR3 plus reference TRBV2 and TRBJ2-2, the full variable domain is EPEVTQTPSHQVTQMGQEVILRCVPISNHLYFYWYRQILGQKVEFLVSFYNNEISEKSEIFDDQFSVERPDGSNFTLKIRSTKLEDSAMYFCASSEDVGLNRELFFGEGSRLTVL.

V usage is TRBV30 and J usage is TRBJ2-3; 7 positions agree with TRBD1. Unmatched junction bases numbered 12, after V lost 3 bases and J lost 6 bases. The CDR3 covers 15 residues. Germline CDR1 reads GTSNPN; CDR2 reads SVGIG (reference sequence). The CDR3 bases are TGTGCCTGGAGGACAGGGAAGGGTGTCGTCGATACGCAGTATTTT. Encoded protein: CAWRTGKGVVDTQYF.

V is TRBV19 and J is TRBJ1-5; D remains ambiguous. V was pared by 7 bases and J by 3 bases, with 10 bases between. Looked up from germline, CDR1 is LNHDA and CDR2 is SQIVND (reference sequence). The CDR3 is made up of 13 amino acids. DNA for the CDR3: TGTGCCAGTAAAGGAAAATCCAATCAGCCCCAGCATTTT. Amino acids: CASKGKSNQPQHF.

Comment on this clone: A read error may produce the germline difference seen at one junction end. This rearrangement joins TRBV7-7 to TRBJ2-1; 7 bases map to TRBD2. The CDR3 is 16 residues long. CDR1 and CDR2 from the germline V gene are SSHAT and FNYEAQ (reference sequence). The CDR3 DNA follows: TGTGCTAGCAGCTTAGTGCCTAGCGGCTCCTACAATGAGCAGTTCTTC. This sequence encodes CASSLVPSGSYNEQFF.

Details on this clone: Other DNA sequences in the same sample also yield this CDR3. In DNA form, the CDR3 reads TGTGCCACCAGCAGAGATGGGAGCACAGATACGCAGTATTTT. Protein sequence: CATSRDGSTDTQYF. This chain links TRBV15 with TRBJ2-3; D remains ambiguous. Germline assignment: CDR1 LNHNV and CDR2 YYDKDF (reference sequence). Trimming shortened V by 0 bases and J by 0 bases, and 4 bases separated the two germline ends. The CDR3 length is 14 residues.

As concerns this clone: The sample carries other DNA sequences with the same CDR3. The chain combines TRBV5-6 with TRBJ2-7; tentative D call: TRBD1 (6 bases). V lost 1 base, J lost 7 bases, and 6 bases lay in between. The germline gives CDR1 SGHDT, CDR2 YYEEEE. This CDR3 has 11 residues. The CDR3 loop reads CASSLRGEQYF. The CDR3 DNA sequence: TGTGCCAGCAGCTTGAGGGGGGAGCAGTACTTC.

This chain uses TRBV7-2 with TRBJ2-3, with no clear D. Germline V gene lookup returns CDR1 SGHTA and CDR2 FQGNSA. V lost 3 bases and J lost 5, with 9 bases in between. The CDR3 sequence is 13 residues long. The CDR3 DNA is TGTGCCAGCAGCTTCTCAAATTTAGATACGCAGTATTTT. It yields the protein CASSFSNLDTQYF.